This TCR beta chain was recorded in a study of T cell responses to AZD1222 COVID-19 vaccine. Using immunoSEQ multiplex PCR, the repertoire was profiled, and TCRdb retains in-frame clones only, with some absent. The sample has about 72,000 clones, 80% to 90% seen once. V shed 2 bases, J shed 7 bases, and the junction held 3 bases outside the gene matches. The CDR3 runs 14 residues. Germline V gene sequence: CDR1 SNHLY, CDR2 FYNNEI. The chain is built from TRBV2 and TRBJ2-7; 12 bases are a match to TRBD2. The input for sequencing was peripheral blood, taken on day 0 of AZD1222 vaccination. This receptor was identified in an adult in good health. In DNA form, the CDR3 reads TGTGCCAGCAGTGAACGGCTAGCGGGAGGGGAGCAGTACTTC. Its translation: CASSERLAGGEQYF.